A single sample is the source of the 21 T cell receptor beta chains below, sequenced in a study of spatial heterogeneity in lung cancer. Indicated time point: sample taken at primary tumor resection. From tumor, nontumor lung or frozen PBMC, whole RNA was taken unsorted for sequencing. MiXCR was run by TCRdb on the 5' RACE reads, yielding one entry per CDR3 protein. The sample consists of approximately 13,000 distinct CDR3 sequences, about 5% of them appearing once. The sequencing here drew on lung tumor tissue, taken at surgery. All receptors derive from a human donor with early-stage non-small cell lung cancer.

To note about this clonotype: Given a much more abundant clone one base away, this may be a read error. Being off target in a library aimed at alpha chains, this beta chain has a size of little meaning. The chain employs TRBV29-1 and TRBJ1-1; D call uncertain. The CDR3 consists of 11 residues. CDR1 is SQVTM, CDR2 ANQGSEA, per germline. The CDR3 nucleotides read TGCTGCGTTGGGGAGGCCACTGAAGCTTTCTTT. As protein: CCVGEATEAFF.

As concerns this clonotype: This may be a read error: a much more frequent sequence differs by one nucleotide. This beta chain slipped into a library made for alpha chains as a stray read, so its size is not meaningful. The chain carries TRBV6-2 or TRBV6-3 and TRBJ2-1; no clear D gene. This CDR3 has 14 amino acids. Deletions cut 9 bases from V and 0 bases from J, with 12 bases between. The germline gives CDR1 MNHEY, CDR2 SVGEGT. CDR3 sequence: CARRDSSSYNEQFF. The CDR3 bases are TGTGCCAGGAGAGACTCAAGCTCCTACAATGAGCAGTTCTTC.

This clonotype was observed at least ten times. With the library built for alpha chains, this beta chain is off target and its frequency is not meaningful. This CDR3 reads CAISDHDISGNTIYF. CDR3 bases: TGTGCCATCAGTGACCACGACATCTCTGGAAACACCATATATTTT. This chain links TRBV10-3 with TRBJ1-3; no clear D gene. Per the germline V gene, CDR1 is ENHRY and CDR2 is SYGVKD. The CDR3 covers 15 residues. Trimming removed 3 bases at V and 0 bases at J, with 9 bases between.

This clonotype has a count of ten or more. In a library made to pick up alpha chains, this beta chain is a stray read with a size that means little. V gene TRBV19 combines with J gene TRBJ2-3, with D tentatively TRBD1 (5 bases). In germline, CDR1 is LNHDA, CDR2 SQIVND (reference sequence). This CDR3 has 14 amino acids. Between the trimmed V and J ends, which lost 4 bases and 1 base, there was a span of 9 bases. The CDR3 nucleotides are TGTGCCAGTAGTACCCAGGGTGGCACAGATACGCAGTATTTT. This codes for CASSTQGGTDTQYF.

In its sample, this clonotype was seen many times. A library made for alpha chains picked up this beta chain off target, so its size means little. This CDR3 reads CASSLAPQDPSSGYTF. CDR3 DNA sequence: TGTGCCAGCAGCTTAGCGCCACAGGACCCGAGCTCTGGCTACACCTTC. J is TRBJ1-2 and V is TRBV7-2, with D possibly TRBD1 on 5 matching bases. Germline values: CDR1 SGHTA, CDR2 FQGNSA. The CDR3 is 16 amino acids. V shed 0 bases and J shed 7 bases, with 18 bases lying between them.

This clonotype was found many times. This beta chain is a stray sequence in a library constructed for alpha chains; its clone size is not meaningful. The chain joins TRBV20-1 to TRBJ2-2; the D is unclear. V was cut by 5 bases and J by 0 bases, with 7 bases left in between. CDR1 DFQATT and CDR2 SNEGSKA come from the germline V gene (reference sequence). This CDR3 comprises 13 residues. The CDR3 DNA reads TGCAGTGCTTTGACTGCGAACACCGGGGAGCTGTTTTTT. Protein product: CSALTANTGELFF.

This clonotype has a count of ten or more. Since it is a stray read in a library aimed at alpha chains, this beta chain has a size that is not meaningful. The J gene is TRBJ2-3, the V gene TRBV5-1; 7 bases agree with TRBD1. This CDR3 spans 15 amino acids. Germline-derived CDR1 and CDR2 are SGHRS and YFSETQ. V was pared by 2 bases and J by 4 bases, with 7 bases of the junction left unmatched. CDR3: CASSFGQEAADTQYF. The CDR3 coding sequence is TGCGCCAGCAGCTTCGGACAGGAGGCGGCAGATACGCAGTATTTT.

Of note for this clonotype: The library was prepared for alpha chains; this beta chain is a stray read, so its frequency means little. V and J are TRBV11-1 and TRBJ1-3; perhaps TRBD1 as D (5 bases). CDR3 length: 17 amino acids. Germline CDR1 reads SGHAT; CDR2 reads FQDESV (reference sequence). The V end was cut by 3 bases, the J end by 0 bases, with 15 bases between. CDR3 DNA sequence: TGTGCCAGCAGCTTCGTCGGACACCCGAGCTCTGGAAACACCATATATTTT. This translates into CASSFVGHPSSGNTIYF.

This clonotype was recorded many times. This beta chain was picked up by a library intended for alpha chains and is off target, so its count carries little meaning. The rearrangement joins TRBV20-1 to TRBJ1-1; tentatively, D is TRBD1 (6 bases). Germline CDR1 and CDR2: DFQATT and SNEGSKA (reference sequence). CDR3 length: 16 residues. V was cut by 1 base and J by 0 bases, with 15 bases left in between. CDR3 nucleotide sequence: TGCAGTGCTAGAGCGGTTGCGACAGGTTTGAACACTGAAGCTTTCTTT. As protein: CSARAVATGLNTEAFF.

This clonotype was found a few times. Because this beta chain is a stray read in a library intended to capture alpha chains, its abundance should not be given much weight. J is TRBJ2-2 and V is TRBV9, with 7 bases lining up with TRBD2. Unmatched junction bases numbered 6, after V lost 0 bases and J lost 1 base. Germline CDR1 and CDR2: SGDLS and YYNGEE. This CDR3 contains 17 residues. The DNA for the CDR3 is TGTGCCAGCAGCGTAGAATGGGGACTACAGAACACCGGGGAGCTGTTTTTT. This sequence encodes CASSVEWGLQNTGELFF.

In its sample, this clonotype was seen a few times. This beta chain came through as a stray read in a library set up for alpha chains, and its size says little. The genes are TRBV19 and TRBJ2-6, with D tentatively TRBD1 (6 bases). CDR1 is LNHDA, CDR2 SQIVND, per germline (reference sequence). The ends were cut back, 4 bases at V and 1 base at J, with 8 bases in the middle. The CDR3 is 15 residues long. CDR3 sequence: CASSTRGSGANVLTF. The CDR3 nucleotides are TGTGCCAGTAGTACCAGGGGTTCTGGGGCCAACGTCCTGACTTTC. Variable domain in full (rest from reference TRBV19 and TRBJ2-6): DGGITQSPKYLFRKEGQNVTLSCEQNLNHDAMYWYRQDPGQGLRLIYYSQIVNDFQKGDIAEGYSVSREKKESFPLTVTSAQKNPTAFYLCASSTRGSGANVLTFGAGSRLTVL.

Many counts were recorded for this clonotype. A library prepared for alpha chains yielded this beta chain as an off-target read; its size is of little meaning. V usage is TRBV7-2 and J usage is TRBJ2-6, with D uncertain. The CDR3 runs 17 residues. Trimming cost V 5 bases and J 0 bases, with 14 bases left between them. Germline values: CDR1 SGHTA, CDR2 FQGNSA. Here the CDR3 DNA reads TGTGCCAGCAGCCCTGTTCCGGCCACCTCTGGGGCCAACGTCCTGACTTTC. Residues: CASSPVPATSGANVLTF. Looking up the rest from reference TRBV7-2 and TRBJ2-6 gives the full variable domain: GAGVSQSPSNKVTEKGKDVELRCDPISGHTALYWYRQSLGQGLEFLIYFQGNSAPDKSGLPSDRFSAERTGGSVSTLTIQRTQQEDSAVYLCASSPVPATSGANVLTFGAGSRLTVL.

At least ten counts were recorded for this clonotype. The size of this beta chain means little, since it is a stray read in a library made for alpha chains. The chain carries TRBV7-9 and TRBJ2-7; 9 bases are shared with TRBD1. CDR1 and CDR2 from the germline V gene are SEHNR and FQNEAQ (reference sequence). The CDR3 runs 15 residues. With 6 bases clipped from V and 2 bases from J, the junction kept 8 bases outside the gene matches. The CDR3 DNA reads TGTGCCAGCAGTTCCGGGACAGGGACAACCTACGAGCAGTACGTC. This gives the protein CASSSGTGTTYEQYV.

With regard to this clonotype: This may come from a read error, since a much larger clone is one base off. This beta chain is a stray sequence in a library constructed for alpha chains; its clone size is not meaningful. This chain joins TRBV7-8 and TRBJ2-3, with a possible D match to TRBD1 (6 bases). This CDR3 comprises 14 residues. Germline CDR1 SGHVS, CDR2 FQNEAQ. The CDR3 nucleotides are TGTGCCAGCAGCTTGGGGGCCAGCACAGATACGCAGTTTTTT. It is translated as CASSLGASTDTQFF.

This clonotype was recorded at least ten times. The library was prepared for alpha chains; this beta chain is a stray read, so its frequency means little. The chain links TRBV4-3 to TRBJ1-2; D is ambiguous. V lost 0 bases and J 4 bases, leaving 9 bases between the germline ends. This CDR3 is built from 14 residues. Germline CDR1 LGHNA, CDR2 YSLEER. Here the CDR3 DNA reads TGCGCCAGCAGCCAAGAATCTTCTACCTATGGCTACACCTTC. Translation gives CASSQESSTYGYTF.

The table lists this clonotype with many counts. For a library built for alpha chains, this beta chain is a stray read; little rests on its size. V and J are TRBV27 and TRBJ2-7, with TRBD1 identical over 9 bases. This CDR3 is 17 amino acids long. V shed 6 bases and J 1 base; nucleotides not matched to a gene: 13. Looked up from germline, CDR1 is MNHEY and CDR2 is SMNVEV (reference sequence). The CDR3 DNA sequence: TGTGCCAGCAGCCGCCGGGACAGGGTGGGGGGATCCTACGAGCAGTACGTC. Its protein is CASSRRDRVGGSYEQYV.

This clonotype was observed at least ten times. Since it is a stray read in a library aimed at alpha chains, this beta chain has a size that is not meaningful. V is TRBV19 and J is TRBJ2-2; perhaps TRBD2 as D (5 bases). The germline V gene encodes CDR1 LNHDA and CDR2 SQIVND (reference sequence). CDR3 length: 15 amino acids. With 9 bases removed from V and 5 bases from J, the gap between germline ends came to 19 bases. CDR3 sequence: CASTVGPGKTGELFF. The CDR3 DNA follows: TGTGCCAGCACGGTGGGCCCGGGAAAAACCGGGGAGCTGTTTTTT.

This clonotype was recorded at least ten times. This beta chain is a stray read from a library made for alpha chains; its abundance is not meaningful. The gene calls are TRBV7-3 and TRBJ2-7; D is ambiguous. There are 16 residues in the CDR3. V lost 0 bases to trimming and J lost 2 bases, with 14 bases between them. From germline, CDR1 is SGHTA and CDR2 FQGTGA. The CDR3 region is CASSLTVTDYPYEQYF. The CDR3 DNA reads TGTGCCAGCAGCTTAACAGTGACGGATTATCCCTACGAGCAGTACTTC.

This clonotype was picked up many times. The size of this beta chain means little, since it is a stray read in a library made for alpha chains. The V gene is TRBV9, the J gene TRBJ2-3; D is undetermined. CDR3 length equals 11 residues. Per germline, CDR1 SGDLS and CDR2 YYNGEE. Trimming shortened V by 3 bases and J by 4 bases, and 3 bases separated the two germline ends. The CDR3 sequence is CASSASDTQYF. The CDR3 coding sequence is TGTGCCAGCAGCGCGTCAGATACGCAGTATTTT.

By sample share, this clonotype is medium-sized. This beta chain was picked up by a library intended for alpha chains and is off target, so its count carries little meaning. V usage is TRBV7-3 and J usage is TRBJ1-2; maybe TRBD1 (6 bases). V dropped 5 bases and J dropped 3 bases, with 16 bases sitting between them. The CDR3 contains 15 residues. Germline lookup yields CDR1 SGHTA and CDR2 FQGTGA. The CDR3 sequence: CASSPTTGNYYGYTF. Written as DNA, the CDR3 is TGTGCCAGCAGCCCCACAACAGGGAATTACTATGGCTACACCTTC.

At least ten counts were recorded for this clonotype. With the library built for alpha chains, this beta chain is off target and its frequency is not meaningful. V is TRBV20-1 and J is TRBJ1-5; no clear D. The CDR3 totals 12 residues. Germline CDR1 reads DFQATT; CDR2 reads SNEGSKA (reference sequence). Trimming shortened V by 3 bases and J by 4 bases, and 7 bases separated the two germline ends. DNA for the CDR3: TGCAGTGCTAGCCGTAATAATCAGCCCCAGCATTTT. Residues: CSASRNNQPQHF.